Shown below are 23 T cell receptor beta chains from a single sample sequenced in a study of molecular identifiers for immune sequencing clone quantification. Each CDR3 protein is one row after TCRdb ran MiXCR on the PCR reads. Among tens of thousands of distinct CDR3 sequences listed, 15% to 20% were seen once. Sequencing used naive CD8+ T cells from blood, with Jurkat cell RNA spiked in. This sample's subset: FACS-sorted CD8+CD4-CCR7+CD45RA+ naive T cells. The receptors originated from a human donor in good health. Some libraries in this study had Jurkat cell RNA spiked in.

Ten or more counts support this clonotype. The V gene is TRBV20-1, the J gene TRBJ2-7; the match to TRBD1 covers 8 bases. Germline assignment: CDR1 DFQATT and CDR2 SNEGSKA (reference sequence). Unmatched junction bases numbered 7, after V lost 6 bases and J lost 3 bases. This CDR3 comprises 13 residues. CDR3 in DNA: TGCAGTGCCACCACCACAGGGGGCTACGAGCAGTACTTC. Protein: CSATTTGGYEQYF.

This clonotype was counted ten times or more. This chain joins TRBV12-3 or TRBV12-4 and TRBJ2-2, with D maybe TRBD1 (6 bases). The CDR3 sequence is 14 residues long. V was cut by 8 bases and J by 0 bases, with 10 bases left in between. The CDR3 sequence: CASSGTTNTGELFF. CDR3 nucleotides: TGTGCCAGCTCCGGGACAACGAACACCGGGGAGCTGTTTTTT.

This clonotype was counted at least ten times. This chain links TRBV15 with TRBJ2-6; 7 bases align to TRBD1. Germline trimming cut 4 bases from V and 4 bases from J; bases unmatched to any gene: 16. CDR3 length equals 19 residues. CDR1 LNHNV and CDR2 YYDKDF come from the germline V gene (reference sequence). CDR3: CATSTPLVRGQQGANVLTF. Written as DNA, the CDR3 is TGTGCCACCAGCACCCCTTTGGTGAGGGGACAGCAAGGGGCCAACGTCCTGACTTTC.

This clonotype has a count of ten or more. The chain joins TRBV29-1 to TRBJ2-7; D ambiguous. V gave up 5 bases and J gave up 0 bases, with 11 bases separating them. The length of the CDR3 is 13 residues. The V gene's germline CDR1 is SQVTM and CDR2 ANQGSEA. This CDR3 reads CSVRAASSYEQYF. The CDR3 bases are TGCAGCGTTCGTGCCGCAAGCTCCTACGAGCAGTACTTC.

This clonotype was picked up many times. The chain carries TRBV11-2 and TRBJ2-7; perhaps TRBD1 as D (5 bases). V was pared by 5 bases and J by 4 bases, with 12 bases between. This CDR3 is 13 amino acids long. Germline V lookup: CDR1 SGHAT, CDR2 FQNNGV. The CDR3 reads CASSLGLEYEQYF. CDR3 DNA: TGTGCCAGCAGCCTGGGGCTAGAGTACGAGCAGTACTTC.

This rearrangement joins TRBV29-1 to TRBJ1-2; the D is unclear. The V end lost 3 bases, the J end lost 6 bases, and 17 bases lay between the germline ends. The CDR3 loop spans 14 amino acids. CDR1 and CDR2 from the germline V gene are SQVTM and ANQGSEA. CDR3: CSVDLWAPGDGYTF. CDR3 sequence (DNA): TGCAGCGTTGATCTCTGGGCGCCCGGGGATGGCTACACCTTC.

This clonotype was detected ten times or more. V gene TRBV3-1 combines with J gene TRBJ1-3; 10 bases match TRBD1. Germline trimming cut 1 base from V and 0 bases from J; bases unmatched to any gene: 6. Germline V gene lookup returns CDR1 LGHDT and CDR2 YNNKEL (reference sequence). This CDR3 has 18 amino acids. The CDR3 region is CASSQGSDRGNSGNTIYF. As DNA, the CDR3 is TGTGCCAGCAGCCAAGGGTCGGACAGGGGGAACTCTGGAAACACCATATATTTT.

This clonotype was picked up many times. The J gene is TRBJ2-7, the V gene TRBV28; unclear D gene. V was trimmed by 5 bases and J by 6 bases, leaving 26 bases between them. CDR1 is MDHEN, CDR2 SYDVKM, per germline. The CDR3 covers 17 residues. CDR3 coding DNA: TGTGCCAGCAGTCAGATTCAACCGGGCCTCGAGCTGGGCGAGCAGTACTTC. It codes for CASSQIQPGLELGEQYF.

Notes on this clonotype: At one end the junction does not follow the germline gene, possibly because of a read error. The V and J genes are TRBV29-1 and TRBJ2-7; 8 nucleotides line up with TRBD1. Germline V lookup: CDR1 SQVTM, CDR2 ANQGSEA. The CDR3 is 15 amino acids. DNA of the CDR3: TGCAGCGTTTCGTCCCAGGGGGCCCGTCCCTACGGGCAGTACTTC. Protein sequence: CSVSSQGARPYGQYF.

This clonotype was counted only a few times. This rearrangement joins TRBV6-5 to TRBJ2-7; D not resolved. CDR1 and CDR2 (germline): MNHEY, SVGAGI. The CDR3 totals 13 residues. V was pared by 7 bases and J by 0 bases, with 10 bases between. The CDR3 DNA reads as TGTGCCAGCACGGAAGGAAACTCCTACGAGCAGTACTTC. Its protein product is CASTEGNSYEQYF.

This clonotype was observed at least ten times. The chain recombines TRBV3-1 with TRBJ1-1; a weak D match, TRBD1 (5 bases). V was trimmed by 5 bases and J by 3 bases, leaving 7 bases between them. This CDR3 is 12 amino acids long. Germline V CDR1 and CDR2: LGHDT, YNNKEL (reference sequence). The CDR3 is CASSEGYTEAFF. CDR3 DNA: TGTGCCAGCAGCGAGGGGTACACTGAAGCTTTCTTT.

This clonotype was detected only a few times. V usage is TRBV27 and J usage is TRBJ1-2; the D gene is possibly TRBD1 (6 bases). The CDR3 has 15 residues. V gave up 5 bases and J gave up 4 bases, with 17 bases separating them. Germline values: CDR1 MNHEY, CDR2 SMNVEV (reference sequence). The CDR3 protein is CASSHPGQKVYGYTF. CDR3 nucleotide sequence: TGTGCCAGCAGTCACCCCGGACAGAAGGTCTATGGCTACACCTTC.

This clonotype was counted many times. The rearrangement joins TRBV7-3 to TRBJ2-3; the D gene is possibly TRBD1 (6 bases). CDR1 and CDR2 (germline): SGHTA, FQGTGA. V lost 2 bases and J lost 1, with 10 bases in between. This CDR3 has 15 amino acids. This chain's CDR3 is CASSLGGSGTDTQYF. The CDR3 region has the DNA TGTGCCAGCAGCTTAGGGGGCTCAGGCACAGATACGCAGTATTTT.

Many counts were recorded for this clonotype. CDR3 DNA sequence: TGCGCCAGCAGCCCATGGGACAGCCAGACCTACGAGCAGTACTTC. Its protein is CASSPWDSQTYEQYF. The chain couples TRBV5-1 to TRBJ2-7; 7 bases match TRBD1. The CDR3 is made up of 15 amino acids. The J segment lost 2 bases and the V segment lost 4 bases, leaving 9 bases of the junction unmatched. CDR1 is SGHRS and CDR2 is YFSETQ in the germline V gene.

This clonotype has only a few counts. The chain joins TRBV6-1 to TRBJ2-5; D could derive from TRBD1 or TRBD2 (5 bases each). The CDR3 is 15 residues long. Germline CDR1 reads MNHNS; CDR2 reads SASEGT. V was clipped by 6 bases and J by 0 bases, with 14 bases between them. CDR3 DNA sequence: TGTGCCAGCAGCCTGGGACCCACGTACCAAGAGACCCAGTACTTC. Amino acid sequence: CASSLGPTYQETQYF.

This clonotype has only a few counts. A read error may explain this, as a much larger clone is one base away. J is TRBJ2-4 and V is TRBV28; TRBD1 aligns across 7 bases. From germline, CDR1 is MDHEN and CDR2 SYDVKM. The CDR3 is made up of 16 amino acids. The CDR3 DNA reads as TGTGCCAGCAGGGACAGGTCAAAGGGGGCCAAAAGCATTCAGTACTTC. Protein sequence: CASRDRSKGAKSIQYF.

There are many counts of this clonotype. The chain uses TRBV6-5 and TRBJ1-1, with D possibly matching TRBD1 (6 bases). The ends were cut back, 7 bases at V and 8 bases at J, with 32 bases in the middle. The CDR3 contains 18 residues. CDR1 and CDR2 from the germline V gene are MNHEY and SVGAGI. CDR3 region: CASIHFRGRVGYRGEAFF. As DNA, the CDR3 is TGTGCCAGCATCCACTTCAGGGGAAGGGTGGGCTATAGGGGAGAAGCTTTCTTT.

The table lists this clonotype with many counts. The CDR3 DNA sequence: TGCAGCGTTGAGGGGGGAGAAGAATTCTCCTACGAGCAGTACTTC. Its protein is CSVEGGEEFSYEQYF. V and J are TRBV29-1 and TRBJ2-7, with a weak D call TRBD2 (6 bases). The CDR3 has 15 amino acids. Germline lookup yields CDR1 SQVTM and CDR2 ANQGSEA. The V and J ends lost 3 bases and 0 bases respectively, with 15 bases between them.

This clonotype was detected only a few times. A read error is possible here, since a much larger clone lies one base away. The chain recombines TRBV20-1 with TRBJ2-7; 7 bases fit TRBD2. The CDR3 loop spans 16 amino acids. Germline trimming cut 3 bases from V and 0 bases from J; bases unmatched to any gene: 11. Per germline, CDR1 DFQATT and CDR2 SNEGSKA (reference sequence). CDR3 residues: CSARGFGGGPSYEQYF. CDR3 sequence (DNA): TGCAGTGCTAGGGGGTTTGGGGGGGGACCCTCCTACGAGCAGTACTTC.

This clonotype was observed at least ten times. The chain recombines TRBV7-9 with TRBJ2-3; TRBD1 might be the D (5 bases). Trimming stripped 5 bases from V and 2 bases from J, with 11 bases between. There are 14 residues in the CDR3. Germline V gene sequence: CDR1 SEHNR, CDR2 FQNEAQ (reference sequence). Here the CDR3 DNA reads TGTGCCAGCAGCGGGGCAGTACCCACAGATACGCAGTATTTT. This sequence encodes CASSGAVPTDTQYF.

This clonotype was seen once. The V and J genes are TRBV11-2 and TRBJ1-1; no definite D call. With 2 bases removed from V and 1 base from J, the gap between germline ends came to 5 bases. CDR1 is SGHAT, CDR2 FQNNGV, per germline. This CDR3 contains 13 residues. CDR3 loop: CASSLWQNTEAFF. As DNA, the CDR3 is TGTGCCAGCAGCTTATGGCAGAACACTGAAGCTTTCTTT. The full variable domain, completed using reference TRBV11-2 and TRBJ1-1, is EAGVAQSPRYKIIEKRQSVAFWCNPISGHATLYWYQQILGQGPKLLIQFQNNGVVDDSQLPKDRFSAERLKGVDSTLKIQPAKLEDSAVYLCASSLWQNTEAFFGQGTRLTVV.

The chain recombines TRBV7-6 with TRBJ2-3; no clear D gene. Germline loops: CDR1 SGHVS, CDR2 FNYEAQ. The V end lost 5 bases, the J end lost 3 bases, and 12 bases lay between the germline ends. There are 14 residues in the CDR3. The CDR3 loop is CASSRISRTDTQYF. The CDR3 nucleotides read TGTGCCAGCAGCCGGATCTCGAGGACAGATACGCAGTATTTT.

This clonotype was counted ten times or more. The V gene is TRBV5-1, the J gene TRBJ2-6; 7 nucleotides agree with TRBD1. The length of the CDR3 is 16 residues. Per the germline V gene, CDR1 is SGHRS and CDR2 is YFSETQ. V was clipped by 4 bases and J by 1 base; unmatched bases: 5. This CDR3 reads CASSLGTASGANVLTF. The CDR3 region has the DNA TGCGCCAGCAGCCTGGGGACAGCTTCTGGGGCCAACGTCCTGACTTTC.